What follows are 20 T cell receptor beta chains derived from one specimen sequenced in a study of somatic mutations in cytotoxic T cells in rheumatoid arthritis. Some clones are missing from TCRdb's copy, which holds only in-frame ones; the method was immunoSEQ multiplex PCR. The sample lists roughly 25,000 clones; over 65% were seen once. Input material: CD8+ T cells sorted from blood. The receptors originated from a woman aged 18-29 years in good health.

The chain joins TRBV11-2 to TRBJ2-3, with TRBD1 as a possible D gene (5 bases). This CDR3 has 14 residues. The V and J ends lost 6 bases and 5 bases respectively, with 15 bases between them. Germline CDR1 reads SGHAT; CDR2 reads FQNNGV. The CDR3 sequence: CASRDTTVEDTQYF. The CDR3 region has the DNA TGTGCCAGCAGGGACACCACCGTGGAAGATACGCAGTATTTT.

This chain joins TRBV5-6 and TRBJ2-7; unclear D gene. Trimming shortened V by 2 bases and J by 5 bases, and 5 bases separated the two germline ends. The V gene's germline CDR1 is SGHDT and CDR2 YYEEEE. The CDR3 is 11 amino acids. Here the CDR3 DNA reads TGTGCCAGCAGCTTTTATGACGAGCAGTACTTC. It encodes CASSFYDEQYF.

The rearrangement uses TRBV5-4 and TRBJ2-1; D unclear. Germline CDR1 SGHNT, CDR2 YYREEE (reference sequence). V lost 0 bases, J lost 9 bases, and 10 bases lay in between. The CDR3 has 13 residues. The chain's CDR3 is CASSLAGASEQFF. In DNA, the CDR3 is TGTGCCAGCAGCTTGGCCGGAGCAAGTGAGCAGTTCTTC.

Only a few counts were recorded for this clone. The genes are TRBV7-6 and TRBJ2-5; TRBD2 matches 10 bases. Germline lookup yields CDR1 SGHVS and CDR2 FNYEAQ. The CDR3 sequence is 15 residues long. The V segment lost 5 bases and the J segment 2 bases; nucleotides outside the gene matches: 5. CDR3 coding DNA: TGTGCCAGCAGCCGACGACTAGCGGGTCAAGAGACCCAGTACTTC. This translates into CASSRRLAGQETQYF.

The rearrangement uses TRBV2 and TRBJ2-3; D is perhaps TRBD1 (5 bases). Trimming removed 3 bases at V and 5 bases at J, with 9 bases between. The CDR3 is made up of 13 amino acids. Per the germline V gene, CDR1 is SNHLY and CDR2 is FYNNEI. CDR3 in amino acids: CASSDFREDTQYF. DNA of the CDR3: TGTGCCAGCAGTGATTTCAGGGAAGATACGCAGTATTTT. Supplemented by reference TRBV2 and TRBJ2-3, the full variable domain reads EPEVTQTPSHQVTQMGQEVILRCVPISNHLYFYWYRQILGQKVEFLVSFYNNEISEKSEIFDDQFSVERPDGSNFTLKIRSTKLEDSAMYFCASSDFREDTQYFGPGTRLTVL.

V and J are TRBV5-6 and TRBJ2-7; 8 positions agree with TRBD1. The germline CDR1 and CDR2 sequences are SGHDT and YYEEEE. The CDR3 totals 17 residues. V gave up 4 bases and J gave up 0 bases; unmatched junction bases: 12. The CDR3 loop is CASSPRQGLTSSYEQYF. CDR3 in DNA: TGTGCCAGCAGCCCAAGACAGGGGTTGACGAGCTCCTACGAGCAGTACTTC.

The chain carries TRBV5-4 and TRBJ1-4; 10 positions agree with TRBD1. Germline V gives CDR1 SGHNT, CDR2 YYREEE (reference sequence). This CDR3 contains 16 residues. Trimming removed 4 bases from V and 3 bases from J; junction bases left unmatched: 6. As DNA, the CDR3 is TGTGCCAGCAGCGAAGGGACAGGGGCTGCTAATGAAAAACTGTTTTTT. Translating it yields CASSEGTGAANEKLFF.

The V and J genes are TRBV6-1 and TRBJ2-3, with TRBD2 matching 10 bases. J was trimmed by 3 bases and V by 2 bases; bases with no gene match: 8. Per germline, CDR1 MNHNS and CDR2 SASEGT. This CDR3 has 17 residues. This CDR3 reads CASSEWLAGERTDTQYF. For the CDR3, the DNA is TGTGCCAGCAGTGAATGGCTAGCGGGAGAGAGGACAGATACGCAGTATTTT.

CDR3 DNA sequence: TGTGCCAGCAGTACAGGGCCCAATGAGCAGTTCTTC. It yields the protein CASSTGPNEQFF. The V call is TRBV2, the J call TRBJ2-1, with D possibly matching TRBD1 (6 bases). The V gene's germline CDR1 is SNHLY and CDR2 FYNNEI. The CDR3 loop spans 12 amino acids. The V end lost 5 bases, the J end lost 6 bases, and 8 bases lay between the germline ends.

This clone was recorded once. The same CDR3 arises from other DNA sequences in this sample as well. The CDR3 nucleotides are TGTGCCAGCAGCTTAGGAGCGGGGCCTTCCTACGAGCAGTACTTC. This sequence encodes CASSLGAGPSYEQYF. The chain links TRBV7-7 to TRBJ2-7; 7 nucleotides align to TRBD2. The junction had 4 bases not matched to a gene; V was cut back by 1 base and J by 1 base. The CDR3 loop spans 15 amino acids. CDR1 and CDR2 (germline): SSHAT, FNYEAQ (reference sequence).

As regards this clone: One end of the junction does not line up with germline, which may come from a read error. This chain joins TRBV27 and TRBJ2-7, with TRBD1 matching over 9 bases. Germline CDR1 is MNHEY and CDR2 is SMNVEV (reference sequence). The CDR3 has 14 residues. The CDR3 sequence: CAGSLGTGISEQYF. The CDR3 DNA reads TGTGCCGGCAGTTTAGGGACAGGGATCAGCGAGCAGTACTTC.

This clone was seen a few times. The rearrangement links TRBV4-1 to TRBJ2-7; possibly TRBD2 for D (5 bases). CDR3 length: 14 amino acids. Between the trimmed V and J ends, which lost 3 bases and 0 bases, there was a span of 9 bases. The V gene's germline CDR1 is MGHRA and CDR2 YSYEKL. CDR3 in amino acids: CASSHDRGSYEQYF. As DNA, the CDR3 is TGCGCCAGCAGCCATGACCGGGGCTCCTACGAGCAGTACTTC.

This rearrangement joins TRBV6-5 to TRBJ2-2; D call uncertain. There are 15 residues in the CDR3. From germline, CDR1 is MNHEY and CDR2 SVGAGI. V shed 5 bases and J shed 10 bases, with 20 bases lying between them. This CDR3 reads CASSHPSAMGVELFF. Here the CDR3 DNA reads TGTGCCAGCAGTCATCCATCGGCCATGGGTGTGGAGCTGTTTTTT.

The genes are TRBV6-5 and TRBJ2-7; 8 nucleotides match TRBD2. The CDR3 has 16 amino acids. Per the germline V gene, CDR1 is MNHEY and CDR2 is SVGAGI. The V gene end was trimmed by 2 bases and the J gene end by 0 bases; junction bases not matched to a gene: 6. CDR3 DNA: TGTGCCAGCAGTTACCGCGGACTAGCCGCCTCCTACGAGCAGTACTTC. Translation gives CASSYRGLAASYEQYF.

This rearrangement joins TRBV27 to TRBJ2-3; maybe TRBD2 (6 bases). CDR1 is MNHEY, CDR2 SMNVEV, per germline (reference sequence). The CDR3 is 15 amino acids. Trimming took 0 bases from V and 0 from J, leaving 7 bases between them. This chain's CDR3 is CASSLSGTSTDTQYF. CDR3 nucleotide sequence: TGTGCCAGCAGTTTATCGGGGACTAGCACAGATACGCAGTATTTT.

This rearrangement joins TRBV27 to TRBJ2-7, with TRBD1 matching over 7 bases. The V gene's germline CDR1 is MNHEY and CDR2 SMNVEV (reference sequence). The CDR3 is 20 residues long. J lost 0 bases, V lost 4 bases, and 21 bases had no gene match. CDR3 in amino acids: CASSYLSRIRQGGFSYEQYV. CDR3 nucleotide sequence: TGTGCCAGCAGTTACTTAAGCCGGATCCGACAGGGTGGATTCTCCTACGAGCAGTACGTC.

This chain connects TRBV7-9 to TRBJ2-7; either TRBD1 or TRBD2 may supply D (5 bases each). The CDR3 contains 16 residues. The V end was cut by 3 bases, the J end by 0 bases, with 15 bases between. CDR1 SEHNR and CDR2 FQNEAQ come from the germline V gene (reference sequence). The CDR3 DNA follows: TGTGCCAGCAGCTTTTCGAGGGGCTTAAGCTCCTACGAGCAGTACTTC. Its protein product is CASSFSRGLSSYEQYF.

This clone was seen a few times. The CDR3 here is CASSPTPLNTEAFF. CDR3 bases: TGTGCCAGCAGCCCGACTCCGTTGAACACTGAAGCTTTCTTT. V gene TRBV7-6 combines with J gene TRBJ1-1, with D unresolved. CDR1 and CDR2 from the germline V gene are SGHVS and FNYEAQ. The CDR3 contains 14 residues. V shed 5 bases and J shed 0 bases, with 10 bases lying between them.

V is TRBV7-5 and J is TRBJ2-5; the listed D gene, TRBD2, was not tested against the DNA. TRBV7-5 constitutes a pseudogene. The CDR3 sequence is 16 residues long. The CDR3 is CVRSLGLAGSQETQYF. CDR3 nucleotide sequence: TGTGTCAGAAGCCTTGGACTAGCCGGCTCCCAGGAGACCCAGTACTTC.

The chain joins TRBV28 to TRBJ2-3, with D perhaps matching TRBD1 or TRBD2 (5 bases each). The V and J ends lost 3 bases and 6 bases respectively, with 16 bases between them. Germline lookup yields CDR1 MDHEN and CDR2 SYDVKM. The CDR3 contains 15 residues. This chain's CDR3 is CASSLTLSWGDTQYF. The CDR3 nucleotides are TGTGCCAGCAGTTTGACATTGAGTTGGGGGGATACGCAGTATTTT.